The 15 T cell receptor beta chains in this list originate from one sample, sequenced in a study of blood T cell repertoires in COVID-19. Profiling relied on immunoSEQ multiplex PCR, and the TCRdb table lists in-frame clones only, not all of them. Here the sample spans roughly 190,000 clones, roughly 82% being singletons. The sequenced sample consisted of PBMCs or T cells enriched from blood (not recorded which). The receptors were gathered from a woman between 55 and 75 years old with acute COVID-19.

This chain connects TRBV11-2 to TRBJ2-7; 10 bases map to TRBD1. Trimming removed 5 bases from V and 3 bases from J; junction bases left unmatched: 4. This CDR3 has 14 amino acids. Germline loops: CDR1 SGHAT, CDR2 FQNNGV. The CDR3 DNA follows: TGTGCCAGCAGCACGGACAGGGGGAGCTACGAGCAGTACGTC. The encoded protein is CASSTDRGSYEQYV.

The CDR3 nucleotides are TGTGCCAGCGGGGGGGCGCGAAGTGGCTACACCTTC. It yields the protein CASGGARSGYTF. The V and J genes are TRBV28 and TRBJ1-2; maybe TRBD1 (6 bases). CDR1 and CDR2 (germline): MDHEN, SYDVKM. V was trimmed by 8 bases and J by 7 bases, leaving 14 bases between them. The CDR3 length is 12 residues.

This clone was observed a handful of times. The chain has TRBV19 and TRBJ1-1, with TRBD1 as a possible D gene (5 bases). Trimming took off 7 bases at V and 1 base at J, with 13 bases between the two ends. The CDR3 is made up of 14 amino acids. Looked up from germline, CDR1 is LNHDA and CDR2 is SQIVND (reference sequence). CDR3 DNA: TGTGCCAGTAAGCCCCGGGGGGAGAACACTGAAGCTTTCTTT. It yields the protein CASKPRGENTEAFF. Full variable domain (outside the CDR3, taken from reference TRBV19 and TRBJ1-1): DGGITQSPKYLFRKEGQNVTLSCEQNLNHDAMYWYRQDPGQGLRLIYYSQIVNDFQKGDIAEGYSVSREKKESFPLTVTSAQKNPTAFYLCASKPRGENTEAFFGQGTRLTVV.

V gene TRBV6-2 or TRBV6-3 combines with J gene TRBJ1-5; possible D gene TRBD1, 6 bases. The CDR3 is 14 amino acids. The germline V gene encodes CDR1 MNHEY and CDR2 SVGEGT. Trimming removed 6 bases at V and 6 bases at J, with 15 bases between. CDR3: CASRPTGSGQPQHF. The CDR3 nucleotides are TGTGCCAGCAGACCTACAGGGTCTGGTCAGCCCCAGCATTTT.

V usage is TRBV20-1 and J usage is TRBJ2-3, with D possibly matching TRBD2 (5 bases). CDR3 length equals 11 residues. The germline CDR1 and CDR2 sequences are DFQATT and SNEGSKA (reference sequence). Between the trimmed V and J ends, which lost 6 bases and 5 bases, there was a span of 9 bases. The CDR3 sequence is CSAAARDTQYF. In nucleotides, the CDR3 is TGCAGTGCAGCGGCTCGAGATACGCAGTATTTT.

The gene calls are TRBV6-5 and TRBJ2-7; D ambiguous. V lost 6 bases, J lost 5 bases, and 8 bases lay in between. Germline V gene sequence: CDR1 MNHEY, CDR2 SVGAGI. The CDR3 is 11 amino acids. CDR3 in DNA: TGTGCCAGCAGCGGCGGCAACGAGCAGTACTTC. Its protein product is CASSGGNEQYF.

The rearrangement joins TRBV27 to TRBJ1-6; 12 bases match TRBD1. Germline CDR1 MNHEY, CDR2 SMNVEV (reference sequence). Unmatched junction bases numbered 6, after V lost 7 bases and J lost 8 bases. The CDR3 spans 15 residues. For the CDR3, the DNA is TGTGCCAGCAATGCCGGGACAGGGGGCTATTCACCCCTCCACTTT. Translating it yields CASNAGTGGYSPLHF.

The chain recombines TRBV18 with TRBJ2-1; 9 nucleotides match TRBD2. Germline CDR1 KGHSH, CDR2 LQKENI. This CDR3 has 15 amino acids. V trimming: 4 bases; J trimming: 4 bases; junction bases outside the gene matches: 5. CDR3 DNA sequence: TGTGCCAGCTCACGACTAGCGGATTCTTACAATGAGCAGTTCTTC. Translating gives CASSRLADSYNEQFF. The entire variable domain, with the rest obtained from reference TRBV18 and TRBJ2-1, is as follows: NAGVMQNPRHLVRRRGQEARLRCSPMKGHSHVYWYRQLPEEGLKFMVYLQKENIIDESGMPKERFSAEFPKEGPSILRIQQVVRGDSAAYFCASSRLADSYNEQFFGPGTRLTVL.

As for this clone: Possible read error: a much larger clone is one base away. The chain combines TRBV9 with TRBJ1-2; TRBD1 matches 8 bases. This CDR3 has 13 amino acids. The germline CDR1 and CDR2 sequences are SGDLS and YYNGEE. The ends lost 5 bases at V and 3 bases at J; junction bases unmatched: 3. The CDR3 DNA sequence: TGTGCCAGCAGTTCGACAGGGGACTATGGCTACACCTTC. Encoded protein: CASSSTGDYGYTF.

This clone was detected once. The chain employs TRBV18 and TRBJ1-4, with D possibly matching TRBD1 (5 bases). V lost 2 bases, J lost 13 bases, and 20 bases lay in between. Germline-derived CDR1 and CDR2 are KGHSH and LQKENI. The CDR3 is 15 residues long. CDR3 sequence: CASSPNQDVSRGLFF. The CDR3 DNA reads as TGTGCCAGCTCACCAAATCAAGACGTTTCAAGGGGACTGTTTTTT.

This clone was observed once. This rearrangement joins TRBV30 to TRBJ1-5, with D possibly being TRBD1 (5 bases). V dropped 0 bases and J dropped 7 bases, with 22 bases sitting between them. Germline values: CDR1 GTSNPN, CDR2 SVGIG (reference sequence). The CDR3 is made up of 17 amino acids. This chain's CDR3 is CAWSVQVRDYVSQPQHF. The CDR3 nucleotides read TGTGCCTGGAGTGTACAGGTCAGGGACTACGTTTCCCAGCCCCAGCATTTT.

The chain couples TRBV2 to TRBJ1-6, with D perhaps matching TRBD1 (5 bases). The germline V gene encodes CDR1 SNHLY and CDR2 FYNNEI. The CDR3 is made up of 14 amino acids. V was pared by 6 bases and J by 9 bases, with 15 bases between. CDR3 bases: TGTGCCAGCAGCGCCGACAAAGGGGTTTCACCCCTCCACTTT. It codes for CASSADKGVSPLHF.

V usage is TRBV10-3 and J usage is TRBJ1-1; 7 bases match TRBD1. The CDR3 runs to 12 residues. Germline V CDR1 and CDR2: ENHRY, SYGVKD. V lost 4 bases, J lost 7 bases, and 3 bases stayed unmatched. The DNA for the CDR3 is TGTGCCATCAGTGGGGGACAGATTGAAGCTTTCTTT. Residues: CAISGGQIEAFF.

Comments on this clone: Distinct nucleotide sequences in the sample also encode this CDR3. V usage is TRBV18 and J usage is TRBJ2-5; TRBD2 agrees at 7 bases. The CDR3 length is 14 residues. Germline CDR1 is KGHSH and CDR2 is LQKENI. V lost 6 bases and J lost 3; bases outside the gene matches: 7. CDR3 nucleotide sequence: TGTGCCAGCTCGCCGGGCGCGGGGGAAGAGACCCAGTACTTC. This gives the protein CASSPGAGEETQYF.

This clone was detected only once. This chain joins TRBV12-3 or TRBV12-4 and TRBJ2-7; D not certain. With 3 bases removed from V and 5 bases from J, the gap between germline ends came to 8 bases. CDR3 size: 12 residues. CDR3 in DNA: TGTGCCAGCAGTTTCGGAAGCGACGAGCAGTACTTC. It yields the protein CASSFGSDEQYF.